This TCR beta chain stems from a study of vaccination and CD4 T cells after COVID-19. Study as a whole: Overlapping spike peptides from SARS-CoV-2, HCoV-NL63, HCoV-OC43 and HCoV-229E served to stimulate the cells.

Points on this clonotype: What it recognizes is unknown.

V was pared by 6 bases and J by 5 bases, with 7 bases of the junction left unmatched. The germline gives CDR1 MNHNS, CDR2 SASEGT. The CDR3 covers 14 residues. The treatment here: approximately 11-day PBMC culture with coronavirus spike peptide pools or control peptides (ViraFEST assay). Researchers used the Oncomine TCR Beta short-read assay to sequence DNA from cultured CD4+ T cells. TCRdb reprocessed the PCR reads via MiXCR and lists one record per CDR3 protein. The sample holds around 12,000 distinct CDR3 sequences, 40% to 50% seen once. This sequence originates from a human donor with COVID-19. The chain couples TRBV6-1 to TRBJ1-1, with 9 bases lining up with TRBD1. The specimen sequenced was cultured CD4+ T cells from blood. CDR3 sequence reads: CASRTTGGGTEAFF. The DNA for the CDR3 is TGTGCCAGCAGGACTACAGGGGGCGGGACTGAAGCTTTCTTT.